What follows is one TCR beta chain and its context. Its antigen remains unknown. The data derive from a study of T cell responses to AZD1222 COVID-19 vaccine. Study findings and constraints: Clonal diversity may have been underestimated, and the donors were mostly white British, with more females than males.

The CDR3 covers 15 residues. The germline V gene has CDR1 MNHEY and CDR2 SVGAGI. The V gene lost 8 bases and the J gene lost 7 bases, with 20 bases spanning the gap. Sequencing was performed with immunoSEQ multiplex PCR; in TCRdb, only in-frame clones are kept and a portion is missing. The sample comprises some 160,000 clones, 75% to 95% of which are singletons, and less than 5.5% rests with the top ten. The receptor was derived from an adult in good health. The chain recombines TRBV6-5 with TRBJ1-4; D not resolved. The sample consisted of peripheral blood, taken on day 0 of AZD1222 vaccination. Written as DNA, the CDR3 is TGTGCCAGCGGATCCCAACGGGAGGCCGGTGAAAAACTGTTTTTT. Protein product: CASGSQREAGEKLFF.